A single sample is the source of the 26 T cell receptor beta chains below, sequenced in a study of T cell responses to AZD1222 COVID-19 vaccine. The method was immunoSEQ multiplex PCR; TCRdb's version includes in-frame clones alone and lacks a portion of them. The profile shows about 79,000 clones, more than 70% of them singletons. The sequenced sample was peripheral blood, obtained on day 0 of AZD1222 vaccination. The receptors were sampled from an adult in good health.

This clone occurred once. J is TRBJ1-1 and V is TRBV18; no definite D call. Germline values: CDR1 KGHSH, CDR2 LQKENI. This CDR3 is built from 16 residues. The V and J ends lost 5 bases and 2 bases respectively, with 18 bases between them. CDR3: CASSIHGGQENTEAFF. In DNA form, the CDR3 reads TGTGCCAGCTCAATCCACGGTGGTCAGGAAAACACTGAAGCTTTCTTT.

The rearrangement links TRBV7-2 to TRBJ2-3, with 9 bases matching TRBD1. The CDR3 is made up of 15 amino acids. The V and J ends lost 6 bases and 6 bases, in that order; junction bases with no gene match: 10. The germline CDR1 and CDR2 sequences are SGHTA and FQGNSA. CDR3 amino acids: CASSDTGGAGDTQYF. The CDR3 DNA reads as TGTGCCAGCAGTGACACAGGGGGCGCAGGGGATACGCAGTATTTT.

This chain joins TRBV10-2 and TRBJ2-7, with TRBD1 matching over 7 bases. V shed 7 bases, J shed 1 base, and the junction held 4 bases outside the gene matches. The CDR3 sequence is 13 residues long. The germline V gene encodes CDR1 WSHSY and CDR2 SAAADI. The CDR3 spells CASTPTGSYEQYF. The CDR3 coding sequence is TGCGCCAGCACCCCGACAGGGTCCTACGAGCAGTACTTC.

V usage is TRBV7-8 and J usage is TRBJ1-6; no clear D gene. The ends were cut back, 5 bases at V and 6 bases at J, with 20 bases in the middle. The CDR3 contains 17 residues. Per the germline V gene, CDR1 is SGHVS and CDR2 is FQNEAQ. CDR3 sequence (DNA): TGTGCCAGCAGCCAAGGCGGGCAATCGGTCCTTAATTCACCCCTCCACTTT. Its translation is CASSQGGQSVLNSPLHF.

The chain employs TRBV27 and TRBJ1-1; TRBD1 matches 9 bases. The CDR3 runs 16 residues. The germline V gene encodes CDR1 MNHEY and CDR2 SMNVEV (reference sequence). V lost 6 bases, J lost 2 bases, and 10 bases stayed unmatched. The CDR3 sequence is CASSPRGQGSNTEAFF. The CDR3 DNA reads as TGTGCCAGCAGCCCGCGGGGACAGGGATCCAACACTGAAGCTTTCTTT.

The genes are TRBV6-5 and TRBJ2-1; no definite D call. V gave up 7 bases and J gave up 7 bases, with 14 bases separating them. The CDR3 spans 13 residues. Looked up from germline, CDR1 is MNHEY and CDR2 is SVGAGI. CDR3 DNA sequence: TGTGCCAGCATTAACCCGAACCTTAATGAGCAGTTCTTC. This codes for CASINPNLNEQFF.

The V call is TRBV4-1, the J call TRBJ1-1, with 8 bases lining up with TRBD1. Per germline, CDR1 MGHRA and CDR2 YSYEKL. V dropped 3 bases and J dropped 6; count of bases not matched to a gene: 3. The CDR3 length is 13 residues. CDR3 amino acids: CASSQDRVAEAFF. For the CDR3, the DNA is TGCGCCAGCAGCCAGGACAGGGTTGCTGAAGCTTTCTTT.

The chain couples TRBV30 to TRBJ1-2, with no clear D. In germline, CDR1 is GTSNPN, CDR2 SVGIG (reference sequence). V was trimmed by 4 bases and J by 0 bases, leaving 6 bases between them. This CDR3 has 12 residues. CDR3 DNA sequence: TGTGCCTGGACTTATACTAACTATGGCTACACCTTC. Protein sequence: CAWTYTNYGYTF.

The genes are TRBV5-4 and TRBJ2-2; TRBD1 might be the D (6 bases). CDR1 SGHNT and CDR2 YYREEE come from the germline V gene (reference sequence). The V and J ends lost 2 bases and 4 bases respectively, with 9 bases between them. CDR3 length equals 14 residues. The CDR3 nucleotides are TGTGCCAGCAGCTTACAGGGATTCACCGGGGAGCTGTTTTTT. Translated: CASSLQGFTGELFF.

The chain recombines TRBV29-1 with TRBJ2-1; TRBD2 matches at 10 bases. Germline V gene data show CDR1 as SQVTM and CDR2 as ANQGSEA. J lost 3 bases, V lost 6 bases, and 5 bases had no gene match. The CDR3 consists of 14 residues. The CDR3 DNA reads as TGCAGCGTCGTAGCGGGAGGCTTCTACAATGAGCAGTTCTTC. The encoded protein is CSVVAGGFYNEQFF.

The chain recombines TRBV6-5 with TRBJ1-5, with TRBD1 identical over 9 bases. CDR1 MNHEY and CDR2 SVGAGI come from the germline V gene. V lost 6 bases, J lost 1 base, and 4 bases stayed unmatched. The CDR3 runs 15 residues. The CDR3 protein is CASRAGQGSNQPQHF. The CDR3 DNA sequence: TGTGCCAGCAGAGCAGGACAGGGGAGCAATCAGCCCCAGCATTTT.

The chain joins TRBV10-1 to TRBJ2-2; 8 bases line up with TRBD2. The CDR3 is 18 residues long. The germline V gene encodes CDR1 WNHNN and CDR2 SYGVQD (reference sequence). The V and J ends lost 5 bases and 0 bases, in that order; junction bases with no gene match: 11. CDR3 sequence (DNA): TGCGCCAGCAGTCCTTTCGAAGGCGGGGGGACGAACACCGGGGAGCTGTTTTTT. Translated: CASSPFEGGGTNTGELFF.

The V call is TRBV5-5, the J call TRBJ2-7; D possibly corresponds to TRBD1 (5 bases). The CDR3 contains 15 residues. CDR1 is SGHKS and CDR2 is YYEKEE in the germline V gene (reference sequence). The germline V and J ends were trimmed by 0 bases and 2 bases, with 12 bases remaining between them. The CDR3 nucleotides read TGTGCCAGCAGCTTGGTATCGACAGCCACCTACGAGCAGTACTTC. The encoded protein is CASSLVSTATYEQYF.

The chain is built from TRBV5-4 and TRBJ2-7; D not resolved. The CDR3 spans 13 residues. Trimming left V 0 bases short and J 7 bases short, with 11 bases between. Germline values: CDR1 SGHNT, CDR2 YYREEE (reference sequence). The CDR3 sequence: CASSLVQNTEQYF. The DNA for the CDR3 is TGTGCCAGCAGCTTGGTTCAGAATACTGAGCAGTACTTC.

This clone was detected only a few times. Distinct nucleotide sequences in the sample also encode this CDR3. This chain links TRBV5-6 with TRBJ1-3; a possible D gene is TRBD1 (6 bases). Germline CDR1 and CDR2: SGHDT and YYEEEE. The length of the CDR3 is 15 residues. Trimming cost V 5 bases and J 0 bases, with 12 bases left between them. For the CDR3, the DNA is TGTGCCAGCAGTTCGGACAGCTCCTCTGGAAACACCATATATTTT. Protein: CASSSDSSSGNTIYF.

This clone was observed a handful of times. This chain uses TRBV4-1 with TRBJ1-2; unclear D gene. CDR3 length equals 14 residues. Trimming shortened V by 0 bases and J by 4 bases, and 9 bases separated the two germline ends. Germline V lookup: CDR1 MGHRA, CDR2 YSYEKL. The CDR3 here is CASSQDWESYGYTF. DNA for the CDR3: TGCGCCAGCAGCCAAGATTGGGAGAGCTATGGCTACACCTTC.

The chain is built from TRBV29-1 and TRBJ2-1, with 8 bases fitting TRBD1. Germline lookup yields CDR1 SQVTM and CDR2 ANQGSEA. The junction had 2 bases not matched to a gene; V was cut back by 7 bases and J by 3 bases. This CDR3 comprises 12 residues. CDR3 sequence: CSATGGYNEQFF. For the CDR3, the DNA is TGCAGCGCAACAGGGGGCTACAATGAGCAGTTCTTC.

The rearrangement joins TRBV27 to TRBJ2-7; 7 bases are a match to TRBD1. V dropped 4 bases and J dropped 3; count of bases not matched to a gene: 18. This CDR3 is 18 amino acids long. CDR1 and CDR2 from the germline V gene are MNHEY and SMNVEV (reference sequence). The DNA for the CDR3 is TGTGCCAGCAGTTATTCTGGTTCCGGGACAGTGTTTTACTACGAGCAGTACTTC. It codes for CASSYSGSGTVFYYEQYF.

The chain employs TRBV28 and TRBJ1-1; D ambiguous. This CDR3 has 13 residues. CDR1 is MDHEN, CDR2 SYDVKM, per germline. With 5 bases removed from V and 0 bases from J, the gap between germline ends came to 7 bases. In nucleotides, the CDR3 is TGTGCCAGCAGTCCCTACATGAACACTGAAGCTTTCTTT. Translation: CASSPYMNTEAFF. The full variable domain, in which reference TRBV28 and TRBJ1-1 provide the parts outside the CDR3, is DVKVTQSSRYLVKRTGEKVFLECVQDMDHENMFWYRQDPGLGLRLIYFSYDVKMKEKGDIPEGYSVSREKKERFSLILESASTNQTSMYLCASSPYMNTEAFFGQGTRLTVV.

The V call is TRBV19, the J call TRBJ1-3, with a weak D call TRBD1 (5 bases). Looked up from germline, CDR1 is LNHDA and CDR2 is SQIVND (reference sequence). The CDR3 is made up of 16 amino acids. The V and J ends lost 3 bases and 7 bases respectively, with 19 bases between them. In DNA form, the CDR3 reads TGTGCCAGTAGTATGAACGCAGCGGCCAAGGGGAACACCATATATTTT. This translates into CASSMNAAAKGNTIYF.

V is TRBV28 and J is TRBJ2-6, with D possibly TRBD1 on 5 matching bases. The V and J ends lost 5 bases and 4 bases respectively, with 15 bases between them. Per the germline V gene, CDR1 is MDHEN and CDR2 is SYDVKM. CDR3 length: 16 amino acids. The CDR3 DNA is TGTGCCAGCAGTGCAGGAGTACAGGCGGGGGCCAACGTCCTGACTTTC. Translation: CASSAGVQAGANVLTF.

The CDR3 is CSVEKDATEAFF. CDR3 DNA: TGCAGCGTTGAAAAGGACGCCACTGAAGCTTTCTTT. V gene TRBV29-1 combines with J gene TRBJ1-1, with D unclear. Trimming stripped 2 bases from V and 4 bases from J, with 8 bases between. The CDR3 is 12 residues long. In germline, CDR1 is SQVTM, CDR2 ANQGSEA. The whole variable domain, remainder taken from reference TRBV29-1 and TRBJ1-1, is SAVISQKPSRDICQRGTSLTIQCQVDSQVTMMFWYRQQPGQSLTLIATANQGSEATYESGFVIDKFPISRPNLTFSTLTVSNMSPEDSSIYLCSVEKDATEAFFGQGTRLTVV.

The chain couples TRBV28 to TRBJ2-5; 8 nucleotides align to TRBD1. In germline, CDR1 is MDHEN, CDR2 SYDVKM. The CDR3 is 15 residues long. Losses at the gene ends were 4 bases for V and 1 base for J; bases not matched to a gene: 5. In DNA, the CDR3 is TGTGCCAGCAGTTCACAACAGGGGGTCCAAGAGACCCAGTACTTC. Amino acid sequence: CASSSQQGVQETQYF. Using reference TRBV28 and TRBJ2-5 for the parts outside the CDR3, the full variable domain is DVKVTQSSRYLVKRTGEKVFLECVQDMDHENMFWYRQDPGLGLRLIYFSYDVKMKEKGDIPEGYSVSREKKERFSLILESASTNQTSMYLCASSSQQGVQETQYFGPGTRLLVL.

This clone was picked up a small number of times. This chain links TRBV30 with TRBJ1-3; tentative D call: TRBD1 (5 bases). Trimming cost V 1 base and J 4 bases, with 11 bases left between them. The CDR3 runs to 14 residues. Germline V CDR1 and CDR2: GTSNPN, SVGIG (reference sequence). The CDR3: CAWSAPHRGNTIYF. DNA for the CDR3: TGTGCCTGGAGTGCTCCCCACAGGGGAAACACCATATATTTT.

This clone appeared once. This chain uses TRBV10-3 with TRBJ1-6; no definite D call. Germline CDR1 and CDR2: ENHRY and SYGVKD. V was clipped by 4 bases and J by 5 bases, with 9 bases between them. The CDR3 covers 14 residues. The CDR3 is CAISGVSDNSPLHF. CDR3 nucleotide sequence: TGTGCCATCAGTGGGGTCTCGGATAATTCACCCCTCCACTTT.

The gene calls are TRBV30 and TRBJ2-1, with 11 bases identical to TRBD1. This CDR3 contains 13 residues. V lost 7 bases, J lost 4 bases, and 3 bases stayed unmatched. The germline CDR1 and CDR2 sequences are GTSNPN and SVGIG (reference sequence). The CDR3 protein is CAYGTGGYNEQFF. Written as DNA, the CDR3 is TGTGCCTACGGGACAGGGGGTTACAATGAGCAGTTCTTC.